Each of the 12 T cell receptor beta chains below was sequenced from the same sample in a study of T cells in Graves' hyperthyroidism and ophthalmopathy. From RNA transcripts, TCR beta CDR3 regions were amplified. With the HTBI primer set, the TCR CDR3 went through a first round of RT-PCR. TCRdb re-derived calls from the multiplex PCR reads in MiXCR, one entry per CDR3 protein. The table lists roughly 250,000 distinct CDR3 sequences, 14% to 15% of them singletons, with 10% to 15% in the top ten. The sample was blood. The receptors derive from a woman in her thirties or forties with Graves' hyperthyroidism that later progressed to Graves' ophthalmopathy.

This clonotype has a count of ten or more. The chain joins TRBV28 to TRBJ2-7; D is unresolved. Germline V gene lookup returns CDR1 MDHEN and CDR2 SYDVKM. The CDR3 covers 12 residues. V gave up 2 bases and J gave up 2 bases, with 4 bases separating them. CDR3 sequence reads: CASSLRPYEQYF. CDR3 in DNA: TGTGCCAGCAGTTTACGGCCCTACGAGCAGTACTTC. The whole variable domain, remainder taken from reference TRBV28 and TRBJ2-7, is DVKVTQSSRYLVKRTGEKVFLECVQDMDHENMFWYRQDPGLGLRLIYFSYDVKMKEKGDIPEGYSVSREKKERFSLILESASTNQTSMYLCASSLRPYEQYFGPGTRLTVT.

This clonotype appeared many times. V and J are TRBV13 and TRBJ2-7; no reliable D call. In germline, CDR1 is PRHDT, CDR2 FYEKMQ (reference sequence). This CDR3 is 14 amino acids long. V dropped 5 bases and J dropped 1 base, with 12 bases sitting between them. CDR3 sequence (DNA): TGTGCCAGCAGCCCTGGGGTGCATTCCTACGAGCAGTACTTC. It codes for CASSPGVHSYEQYF.

There are a few counts of this clonotype. This rearrangement joins TRBV7-3 to TRBJ1-3, with D uncertain. Germline CDR1 is SGHTA and CDR2 is FQGTGA. The V end was cut by 5 bases, the J end by 2 bases, with 10 bases between. The CDR3 loop spans 14 amino acids. The CDR3: CASSRQSAGNTIYF. The CDR3 DNA reads as TGTGCCAGCAGCCGACAATCAGCTGGAAACACCATATATTTT. Supplemented by reference TRBV7-3 and TRBJ1-3, the full variable domain reads GAGVSQTPSNKVTEKGKYVELRCDPISGHTALYWYRQSLGQGPEFLIYFQGTGAADDSGLPNDRFFAVRPEGSVSTLKIQRTERGDSAVYLCASSRQSAGNTIYFGEGSWLTVV.

This clonotype showed up many times. The chain couples TRBV5-8 to TRBJ2-1; D is ambiguous. Germline lookup yields CDR1 SGHTS and CDR2 YDEGEE. There are 16 residues in the CDR3. Trimming pared 4 bases from V and 4 bases from J, leaving 18 bases between. The CDR3 region has the DNA TGTGCCAGCAGCCACAAGCAGCATACAGTTTACAATGAGCAGTTCTTC. Its translation: CASSHKQHTVYNEQFF.

The chain has TRBV5-1 and TRBJ2-7, with 14 positions matching TRBD2. Germline CDR1 reads SGHRS; CDR2 reads YFSETQ. The V gene end was trimmed by 3 bases and the J gene end by 0 bases; junction bases not matched to a gene: 5. This CDR3 contains 17 residues. The CDR3 spells CASSWTGTSGSSYEQYF. The CDR3 nucleotides read TGCGCCAGCAGCTGGACCGGGACTAGCGGGAGCTCCTACGAGCAGTACTTC.

This clonotype was found many times. The chain recombines TRBV28 with TRBJ2-7; TRBD1 is a possible D gene (5 bases). The CDR3 covers 14 residues. Germline V gene lookup returns CDR1 MDHEN and CDR2 SYDVKM. V was clipped by 5 bases and J by 5 bases, with 16 bases between them. The CDR3 sequence is CASSPPLTGDEQYF. CDR3 sequence (DNA): TGTGCCAGCAGTCCCCCCCTCACAGGAGACGAGCAGTACTTC.

This clonotype occurred once. This may be a read error: a much more frequent sequence differs by one nucleotide. The chain carries TRBV28 and TRBJ1-4, with a weak D call TRBD1 (5 bases). Trimming removed 2 bases at V and 3 bases at J, with 10 bases between. Per germline, CDR1 MDHEN and CDR2 SYDVKM. This CDR3 is 15 amino acids long. This chain's CDR3 is CASSLGAVANEKLFF. The CDR3 DNA reads TGTGCCAGCAGTTTAGGGGCCGTAGCTAATGAAAAACTGTTTTTT.

This clonotype was recorded at least ten times. The chain joins TRBV7-8 to TRBJ2-7; a weak D match, TRBD1 (5 bases). Per the germline V gene, CDR1 is SGHVS and CDR2 is FQNEAQ. The CDR3 totals 14 residues. The V end was cut by 1 base, the J end by 2 bases, with 9 bases between. CDR3 sequence (DNA): TGTGCCAGCAGCTTAGGTCGACAGCCCTACGAGCAGTACTTC. It codes for CASSLGRQPYEQYF.

This clonotype has ten or more counts. V usage is TRBV2 and J usage is TRBJ1-2; D might be TRBD1 (5 bases). The germline gives CDR1 SNHLY, CDR2 FYNNEI. The CDR3 runs to 14 residues. Trimming stripped 7 bases from V and 4 bases from J, with 16 bases between. CDR3 nucleotides: TGTGCCAGCAAGAAGACATCGGGGGGCTATGGCTACACCTTC. Amino acids: CASKKTSGGYGYTF.

This clonotype was seen repeatedly, ten times or more. The chain joins TRBV10-3 to TRBJ2-1, with a possible D match to TRBD2 (5 bases). The CDR3 totals 14 residues. V dropped 6 bases and J dropped 10 bases, with 19 bases sitting between them. CDR1 and CDR2 from the germline V gene are ENHRY and SYGVKD. CDR3 sequence reads: CAISLQDLGGEQFF. CDR3 in DNA: TGTGCCATCAGCCTGCAGGACTTAGGCGGCGAGCAGTTCTTC.

The table lists this clonotype with many counts. This chain uses TRBV10-3 with TRBJ2-1, with TRBD2 matching 9 bases. V was pared by 2 bases and J by 3 bases, with 5 bases of the junction left unmatched. The CDR3 has 16 residues. The germline CDR1 and CDR2 sequences are ENHRY and SYGVKD. The CDR3 loop is CAISEVSGSSYNEQFF. The CDR3 region has the DNA TGTGCCATCAGTGAGGTTAGCGGGAGTAGCTACAATGAGCAGTTCTTC.

Comment on this clonotype: This may arise from a read error, as a much more abundant clone is one base away. The chain has TRBV20-1 and TRBJ2-4, with D perhaps given as TRBD1 or TRBD2 (6 bases each). Germline V lookup: CDR1 DFQATT, CDR2 SNEGSKA (reference sequence). The CDR3 sequence is 15 residues long. CDR3 nucleotides: TGCAGTGCTAGAGAAGGTTCCGTAGGGGGGAACATTCAGTGCTTC. This gives the protein CSAREGSVGGNIQCF.